This T cell receptor (beta chain) was profiled in a study of tumour-infiltrating T cells in Burkitt lymphoma. Overall study: This cohort included all epidemiological subtypes of Burkitt lymphoma. Survival, overall and progression-free, tracked with productive clonality.

Germline V gene lookup returns CDR1 SGHDN and CDR2 FVKESK. This CDR3 spans 18 amino acids. V was pared by 0 bases and J by 0 bases, with 15 bases between. The repertoire was sequenced with immunoSEQ multiplex PCR; TCRdb's copy has only in-frame clones and lacks some. Among under 800 clones listed, 95% to 96% were seen once. Specimen: tumor tissue. The chain links TRBV14 to TRBJ2-1, with D perhaps TRBD2 (6 bases). This TCR was recovered from a human donor with Burkitt lymphoma. Here the CDR3 DNA reads TGTGCCAGCAGCCAAGATCAGGTAGCGGTGAGCTCCTACAATGAGCAGTTCTTC. Its protein product is CASSQDQVAVSSYNEQFF.